These 27 T cell receptor beta chains were all obtained from the same sample, sequenced in a study of T cells after yellow fever vaccination. MiXCR, applied by TCRdb to the 5' RACE reads, yields one record per CDR3 protein. The table includes about 260,000 distinct CDR3 sequences, around 5.2% detected once. The starting material was CD4+ T cells sorted from PBMCs, obtained on the day of the yellow fever booster vaccination. The origin of the receptors is a man aged 18 to 29 who received the YFV17D yellow fever vaccine.

This clonotype has just a few counts. This sequence joins TRBV28 and TRBJ1-2; D gene unclear. Trimming pared 5 bases from V and 4 bases from J, leaving 5 bases between. CDR3 length equals 11 residues. Germline lookup yields CDR1 MDHEN and CDR2 SYDVKM. The CDR3 spells CASSAPYGYTF. Here the CDR3 DNA reads TGTGCCAGCAGTGCGCCCTATGGCTACACCTTC.

This clonotype came up a few times. The CDR3 region has the DNA TGCGCCAGCAGCAACTGGGGCTCTAACTATGGCTACACCTTC. Translation gives CASSNWGSNYGYTF. J is TRBJ1-2 and V is TRBV5-1; tentative D call: TRBD1 (5 bases). V gave up 4 bases and J gave up 0 bases, with 10 bases separating them. The CDR3 sequence is 14 residues long. Germline V CDR1 and CDR2: SGHRS, YFSETQ.

This clonotype has just a few counts. The rearrangement joins TRBV6-5 to TRBJ1-1; TRBD1 might be the D (6 bases). V shed 3 bases and J shed 1 base, with 15 bases lying between them. The CDR3 sequence is 16 residues long. CDR1 MNHEY and CDR2 SVGAGI come from the germline V gene. CDR3 in amino acids: CASSYLTRGRNTEAFF. The CDR3 nucleotides are TGTGCCAGCAGTTATCTGACCAGGGGCCGGAACACTGAAGCTTTCTTT.

J is TRBJ2-1 and V is TRBV3-1; 7 nucleotides agree with TRBD2. The CDR3 loop spans 15 amino acids. J lost 7 bases, V lost 0 bases, and 6 bases had no gene match. CDR1 and CDR2 (germline): LGHDT, YNNKEL (reference sequence). This chain's CDR3 is CASSQESLAVNEQFF. The DNA for the CDR3 is TGTGCCAGCAGCCAAGAGAGTCTAGCGGTGAATGAGCAGTTCTTC.

This chain connects TRBV23-1 to TRBJ2-5; D is perhaps TRBD2 (7 bases). TRBV23-1 is an ORF for which the function is uncertain. The CDR3 contains 17 residues. V lost 0 bases and J 2 bases, leaving 16 bases between the germline ends. For the CDR3, the DNA is TGCGCCAGCAGTCAATCCTGGACGGGGGGCGAGCAAGAGACCCAGTACTTC. This encodes CASSQSWTGGEQETQYF.

This clonotype was observed many times. This chain connects TRBV4-1 to TRBJ1-2, with D possibly TRBD1 on 5 matching bases. The CDR3 runs to 13 residues. Germline V gene lookup returns CDR1 MGHRA and CDR2 YSYEKL. Trimming left V 5 bases short and J 8 bases short, with 15 bases between. The CDR3 protein is CASSGEGKRGYTF. The CDR3 DNA sequence: TGCGCCAGCAGCGGGGAGGGGAAGAGGGGCTACACCTTC.

The rearrangement links TRBV5-6 to TRBJ1-6; D is possibly TRBD1 (5 bases). The CDR3 totals 16 residues. CDR1 and CDR2 from the germline V gene are SGHDT and YYEEEE. V was clipped by 4 bases and J by 3 bases, with 14 bases between them. The CDR3 here is CASSLLEGYYNSPLHF. CDR3 coding DNA: TGTGCCAGCAGCCTCCTGGAGGGGTACTATAATTCACCCCTCCACTTT.

This clonotype was counted between two and nine times. J is TRBJ1-3 and V is TRBV10-3; possible D gene TRBD1, 6 bases. V shed 3 bases and J shed 1 base, with 10 bases lying between them. The CDR3 extends over 15 amino acids. Germline V lookup: CDR1 ENHRY, CDR2 SYGVKD. The CDR3 here is CAISDLQGSGNTIYF. The CDR3 nucleotides read TGTGCCATCAGTGACCTGCAGGGGTCTGGAAACACCATATATTTT.

The sample holds a few counts of this clonotype. The rearrangement joins TRBV15 to TRBJ2-7; TRBD1 agrees at 7 bases. Trimming took 0 bases from V and 3 from J; bases not matched to a gene: 2. From germline, CDR1 is LNHNV and CDR2 YYDKDF (reference sequence). The CDR3 runs to 14 residues. The CDR3 region has the DNA TGTGCCACCAGCAGAGAGAGGGGGCTCTACGAGCAGTACTTC. Protein sequence: CATSRERGLYEQYF.

Only a few counts were recorded for this clonotype. This rearrangement joins TRBV11-2 to TRBJ1-5; D remains unclear. The germline V gene has CDR1 SGHAT and CDR2 FQNNGV. CDR3 length equals 15 residues. V lost 6 bases, J lost 1 base, and 13 bases lay in between. In DNA, the CDR3 is TGTGCCAGCAGTCTCTCGGGTGTCAGCAATCAGCCCCAGCATTTT. It specifies CASSLSGVSNQPQHF.

This clonotype was observed a few times. The chain employs TRBV6-2 or TRBV6-3 and TRBJ1-5, with a weak D call TRBD1 (6 bases). Germline CDR1 is MNHEY and CDR2 is SVGEGT. The CDR3 loop spans 15 amino acids. The germline V and J ends were trimmed by 7 bases and 0 bases, with 13 bases remaining between them. For the CDR3, the DNA is TGTGCCAGCACCTTGGACAGCAATAGCAATCAGCCCCAGCATTTT. Its translation: CASTLDSNSNQPQHF.

This clonotype was found a few times. The rearrangement links TRBV7-2 to TRBJ2-2; D gene uncertain. The V gene's germline CDR1 is SGHTA and CDR2 FQGNSA. The length of the CDR3 is 13 residues. With 1 base removed from V and 9 bases from J, the gap between germline ends came to 9 bases. The CDR3 sequence: CASSLGGRRELFF. CDR3 DNA: TGTGCCAGCAGCTTAGGGGGAAGAAGGGAGCTGTTTTTT.

V usage is TRBV27 and J usage is TRBJ2-7; D ambiguous. V gave up 0 bases and J gave up 6 bases, with 12 bases separating them. The CDR3 totals 14 residues. Germline V gene data show CDR1 as MNHEY and CDR2 as SMNVEV (reference sequence). DNA for the CDR3: TGTGCCAGCAGTTTATCTTCCGGTTTAGGCGAGCAGTACGTC. Protein product: CASSLSSGLGEQYV.

The rearrangement uses TRBV3-1 and TRBJ1-2; D is undetermined. CDR3 length: 14 residues. The V and J ends lost 0 bases and 5 bases respectively, with 10 bases between them. CDR1 LGHDT and CDR2 YNNKEL come from the germline V gene (reference sequence). The DNA for the CDR3 is TGTGCCAGCAGCCAAGACCGAAGGCGGTATGGCTACACCTTC. Amino acid sequence: CASSQDRRRYGYTF.

The chain carries TRBV15 and TRBJ2-3; 8 nucleotides match TRBD2. The V gene end was trimmed by 5 bases and the J gene end by 4 bases; junction bases not matched to a gene: 5. Germline CDR1 reads LNHNV; CDR2 reads YYDKDF (reference sequence). This CDR3 region has 14 residues. Written as DNA, the CDR3 is TGTGCCACCAGCCCCCCGGGAGGGGCAGATACGCAGTATTTT. This gives the protein CATSPPGGADTQYF.

The sample holds a few counts of this clonotype. The junction does not match germline at one end; this may be a read error. The rearrangement uses TRBV7-7 and TRBJ2-5; D is perhaps TRBD1 or TRBD2 (6 bases each). Per the germline V gene, CDR1 is SSHAT and CDR2 is FNYEAQ (reference sequence). This CDR3 spans 13 amino acids. CDR3 nucleotide sequence: TGTGCTAGCAGCCGTTCCGGGGGCAAGACCCAGTACTTC. Amino acid sequence: CASSRSGGKTQYF.

The chain recombines TRBV7-9 with TRBJ2-1; tentatively, D is TRBD1 or TRBD2 (5 bases each). The germline V gene encodes CDR1 SEHNR and CDR2 FQNEAQ (reference sequence). The CDR3 spans 15 residues. V dropped 0 bases and J dropped 5 bases, with 11 bases sitting between them. CDR3 sequence reads: CASSLAGTRHNEQFF. Written as DNA, the CDR3 is TGTGCCAGCAGCTTAGCCGGGACCAGGCACAATGAGCAGTTCTTC.

There are a few counts of this clonotype. The chain combines TRBV18 with TRBJ2-7; TRBD2 matches 12 bases. With 3 bases clipped from V and 5 bases from J, the junction kept 11 bases outside the gene matches. The V gene's germline CDR1 is KGHSH and CDR2 LQKENI. The CDR3 spans 17 residues. This CDR3 is CASSPRRASGGAHEQYF. The CDR3, as DNA: TGTGCCAGCTCACCTCGGCGGGCTAGCGGGGGGGCCCACGAGCAGTACTTC.

CDR3 residues: CASSVTGTSVSQYF. As DNA, the CDR3 is TGTGCCAGCAGCGTCACCGGGACTAGCGTGAGCCAGTACTTC. V is TRBV9 and J is TRBJ2-5; 10 bases align to TRBD2. This CDR3 has 14 amino acids. V lost 2 bases and J lost 10; bases outside the gene matches: 8. The germline V gene encodes CDR1 SGDLS and CDR2 YYNGEE.

This clonotype appeared a few times. The rearrangement joins TRBV6-5 to TRBJ2-2; D is undetermined. V was trimmed by 0 bases and J by 5 bases, leaving 13 bases between them. CDR1 and CDR2 from the germline V gene are MNHEY and SVGAGI. The CDR3 has 16 residues. The CDR3 nucleotides read TGTGCCAGCAGTTACTCCCGGACGGGTTCAACCGGGGAGCTGTTTTTT. It is translated as CASSYSRTGSTGELFF.

In its sample, this clonotype was seen many times. The J gene is TRBJ2-3, the V gene TRBV12-3 or TRBV12-4; maybe TRBD2 (7 bases). CDR3 length: 15 amino acids. Trimming took off 4 bases at V and 1 base at J, with 12 bases between the two ends. This CDR3 is CASSYREGGTDTQYF. The DNA for the CDR3 is TGTGCCAGCAGTTACAGGGAGGGGGGCACAGATACGCAGTATTTT.

Ten or more counts support this clonotype. This chain uses TRBV6-2 or TRBV6-3 with TRBJ1-6; weak D call: TRBD1 (5 bases). Trimming left V 4 bases short and J 10 bases short, with 11 bases between. The V gene's germline CDR1 is MNHEY and CDR2 SVGEGT. The CDR3 length is 13 residues. CDR3 DNA sequence: TGTGCCAGCAGTTCTGCGGGACCCTCACCCCTCCACTTT. Amino acid sequence: CASSSAGPSPLHF.

This clonotype was seen a few times. This chain connects TRBV14 to TRBJ2-5; the match to TRBD2 covers 8 bases. The germline V gene has CDR1 SGHDN and CDR2 FVKESK. The V segment lost 1 base and the J segment 1 base; nucleotides outside the gene matches: 8. The length of the CDR3 is 17 residues. The CDR3 loop is CASSQGALRGGQETQYF. The CDR3 DNA sequence: TGTGCCAGCAGCCAAGGGGCCCTACGGGGGGGCCAAGAGACCCAGTACTTC.

This clonotype was seen only a few times. The chain has TRBV19 and TRBJ2-1, with D unresolved. Trimming shortened V by 3 bases and J by 7 bases, and 7 bases separated the two germline ends. The length of the CDR3 is 12 residues. Germline loops: CDR1 LNHDA, CDR2 SQIVND (reference sequence). The CDR3 spells CASSIPRNEQFF. The CDR3 nucleotides read TGTGCCAGTAGTATTCCGCGGAATGAGCAGTTCTTC. Variable domain in full (rest from reference TRBV19 and TRBJ2-1): DGGITQSPKYLFRKEGQNVTLSCEQNLNHDAMYWYRQDPGQGLRLIYYSQIVNDFQKGDIAEGYSVSREKKESFPLTVTSAQKNPTAFYLCASSIPRNEQFFGPGTRLTVL.

The rearrangement joins TRBV7-2 to TRBJ2-7, with 9 bases aligning to TRBD2. Per germline, CDR1 SGHTA and CDR2 FQGNSA. V lost 11 bases, J lost 4 bases, and 12 bases stayed unmatched. The CDR3 is 14 amino acids. The CDR3 sequence is CASHRGGGAYEQYF. In DNA form, the CDR3 reads TGTGCCTCCCATAGGGGCGGGGGGGCGTACGAGCAGTACTTC.

This chain connects TRBV21-1 to TRBJ1-3. TRBV21-1 is tagged as a pseudogene. CDR3 length equals 15 residues. The CDR3 sequence is CASSKAPRSGNTIYF. As DNA, the CDR3 is TGTGCCAGCAGCAAAGCGCCACGTTCTGGAAACACCATATATTTT.

This clonotype showed up just a few times. V gene TRBV12-3 or TRBV12-4 combines with J gene TRBJ2-1; the D is unclear. This CDR3 contains 13 residues. V was trimmed by 6 bases and J by 11 bases, leaving 17 bases between them. The DNA for the CDR3 is TGTGCCAGCAGCCCACCTCGGTGGGATAAGCAGTTCTTC. It codes for CASSPPRWDKQFF.